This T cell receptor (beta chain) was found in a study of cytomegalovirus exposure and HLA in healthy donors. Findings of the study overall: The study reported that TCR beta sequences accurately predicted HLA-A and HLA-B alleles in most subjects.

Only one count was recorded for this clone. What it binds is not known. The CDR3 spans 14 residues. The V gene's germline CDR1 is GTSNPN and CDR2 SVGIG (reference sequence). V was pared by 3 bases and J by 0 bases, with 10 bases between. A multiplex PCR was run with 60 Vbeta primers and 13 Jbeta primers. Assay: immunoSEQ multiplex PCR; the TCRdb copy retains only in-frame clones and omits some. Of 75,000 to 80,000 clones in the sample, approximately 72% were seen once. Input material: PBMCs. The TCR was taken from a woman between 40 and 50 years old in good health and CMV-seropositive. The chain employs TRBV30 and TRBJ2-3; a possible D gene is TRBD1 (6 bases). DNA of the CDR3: TGTGCCTGGAGCCGGACAGTGAGCACAGATACGCAGTATTTT. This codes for CAWSRTVSTDTQYF.